A few counts support the clone carrying this TCR beta chain. What it binds is unknown. The study ran its PCR with 60 Vbeta and 13 Jbeta primers. TCRdb keeps only in-frame clones here, not all; method: immunoSEQ multiplex PCR. This sample has a few hundred thousand clones; around four fifths occur once, and the top ten carry roughly 2%. This specimen comes from a study of cytomegalovirus exposure and HLA in healthy donors. About the research overall: Within an early data release were around 80 million unique TCRs drawn from HLA-typed donors.

This CDR3 is built from 15 residues. Germline loops: CDR1 KGHSY, CDR2 FQNENV. With 2 bases clipped from V and 1 base from J, the junction kept 0 bases outside the gene matches. Study results and limitations: The study listed roughly 150 cytomegalovirus-associated TCR beta chains. Earlier analysis yielded a pattern in which most TCR beta V segments were productive about 87% or about 30% of the time. CMV antigen specificity was confirmed in vitro for a few CMV-associated chains.

The sequencing sample was made of PBMCs. V gene TRBV16 combines with J gene TRBJ1-5; 9 nucleotides agree with TRBD1. The source is a woman between 40 and 50 years old in good health and CMV-seropositive. For the CDR3, the DNA is TGTGCCAGCAGCCAAGGGACAGGGAGCAATCAGCCCCAGCATTTT. Residues: CASSQGTGSNQPQHF. The whole variable domain, remainder taken from reference TRBV16 and TRBJ1-5, is GEEVAQTPKHLVRGEGQKAKLYCAPIKGHSYVFWYQQVLKNEFKFLISFQNENVFDETGMPKERFSAKCLPNSPCSLEIQATKLEDSAVYFCASSQGTGSNQPQHFGDGTRLSIL.